This entry is about one T cell receptor beta chain. Its specificity is unknown. Specified treatment: oral pan-JAK inhibitor, 5-10 mg twice daily. This record comes from a study of CD8+ T cells in alopecia areata. Whole-study results and caveats: Scalp specimens additionally yield sequences from normal skin's resident alphabeta T cells. Scalp and blood retained many expanded lesional clones during tofacitinib.

Reverse transcribed after extraction, RNA yielded cDNA as the sequencing template. Only in-frame clones appear in the TCRdb table, and some are missing; sequencing was by immunoSEQ multiplex PCR. The sample lists fewer than 100,000 clones; 70% to 80% were seen once. Germline trimming cut 2 bases from V and 0 bases from J; bases unmatched to any gene: 1. Germline lookup yields CDR1 LGHNA and CDR2 YSLEER. The CDR3 runs 15 residues. This material consisted of CD8+ T cells sorted from blood, taken between weeks 44 and 45, from a patient treated with tofacitinib. The chain joins TRBV4-3 to TRBJ2-3, with 8 positions matching TRBD1. The receptor comes from a human donor with alopecia areata. CDR3 region: CASSQRTGSTDTQYF. DNA of the CDR3: TGCGCCAGCAGCCAACGGACAGGGAGCACAGATACGCAGTATTTT.